This record concerns one T cell receptor beta chain sequence. One entry per CDR3 protein, called by TCRdb with MiXCR from the 5' RACE reads. The sample lists hundreds of thousands of distinct CDR3 sequences, around 15% occurring once. CDR1 and CDR2 (germline): SEHNR, FQNEAQ (reference sequence). The CDR3 consists of 14 residues. Deletions cut 5 bases from V and 6 bases from J, with 16 bases between. These data belong to a study of T-cell memory formation after mild COVID-19. Material for sequencing was PBMCs or a T cell subset sorted from them (not recorded which). The chain employs TRBV7-9 and TRBJ1-1, with a tentative D call TRBD1 (6 bases). The TCR originated in a man younger than 35 who had mild COVID-19 (a few samples of this study predate the infection). Cell type and time point are not known. CDR3 amino acids: CASSPQGPDAEAFF. CDR3 DNA sequence: TGTGCCAGCAGCCCACAGGGTCCGGACGCTGAAGCTTTCTTT.